Each of the 12 T cell receptor beta chains below was sequenced from the same sample in a study of T cell responses to AZD1222 COVID-19 vaccine. Libraries were prepared by immunoSEQ multiplex PCR; TCRdb keeps only in-frame clonotypes and omits some of them. Of under 200,000 clones detected, around nine tenths appear once; the ten largest clones hold about 4.5%. The sequencing here drew on peripheral blood, taken 28 days after the second AZD1222 dose. All receptors derive from an adult who received the AZD1222 COVID-19 vaccine.

The chain couples TRBV5-5 to TRBJ2-2; the match to TRBD1 covers 7 bases. Per germline, CDR1 SGHKS and CDR2 YYEKEE (reference sequence). The CDR3 contains 15 residues. V was clipped by 3 bases and J by 6 bases; unmatched bases: 8. The CDR3 DNA reads TGTGCCAGCAGCTCTACAGGGGCTGGGGCCGGGGAGCTGTTTTTT. As protein: CASSSTGAGAGELFF.

The chain carries TRBV5-4 and TRBJ2-3; D is possibly TRBD2 (7 bases). With 6 bases removed from V and 0 bases from J, the gap between germline ends came to 11 bases. CDR1 SGHNT and CDR2 YYREEE come from the germline V gene (reference sequence). CDR3 length equals 14 residues. The CDR3 loop reads CASTSGGSTDTQYF. The DNA of the CDR3 is TGTGCCAGCACTTCGGGGGGCAGCACAGATACGCAGTATTTT.

The CDR3 reads CASSQGGEQFF. CDR3 DNA: TGTGCCAGCAGCCAAGGTGGGGAGCAGTTCTTC. V gene TRBV3-1 (or the pseudogene TRBV3-2) combines with J gene TRBJ2-1; D remains unclear. This CDR3 comprises 11 residues. Germline lookup yields CDR1 LGHDT and CDR2 YNNKEL (reference sequence). V was cut by 1 base and J by 10 bases, with 5 bases left in between.

This clone was observed a single time. This chain joins TRBV7-2 and TRBJ1-2; no reliable D call. In germline, CDR1 is SGHTA, CDR2 FQGNSA. This CDR3 contains 11 residues. Between the trimmed V and J ends, which lost 3 bases and 2 bases, there was a span of 1 base. The CDR3 loop reads CASSFNYGYTF. For the CDR3, the DNA is TGTGCCAGCAGCTTCAACTATGGCTACACCTTC.

The chain employs TRBV3-1 (or the pseudogene TRBV3-2) and TRBJ2-1; 7 bases match TRBD2. The CDR3 consists of 15 residues. In germline, CDR1 is LGHDT, CDR2 YNNKEL (reference sequence). V shed 3 bases, J shed 7 bases, and the junction held 9 bases outside the gene matches. The CDR3 DNA sequence: TGTGCCAGCAGCCATCGGGGGGTTCTAAGTAATGAGCAGTTCTTC. Its translation: CASSHRGVLSNEQFF.

The genes are TRBV9 and TRBJ2-7; 9 nucleotides line up with TRBD2. The CDR3 totals 16 residues. The trim removed 3 bases at V and 2 bases at J, leaving 9 bases unmatched. Germline values: CDR1 SGDLS, CDR2 YYNGEE. CDR3 protein: CASSALGGGAAYEQYF. The CDR3 DNA reads as TGTGCCAGCAGCGCCCTTGGCGGGGGGGCAGCCTACGAGCAGTACTTC.

The chain uses TRBV14 and TRBJ2-5; 10 bases fit TRBD2. Trimming cost V 4 bases and J 5 bases; bases outside gene matches: 10. Germline V gives CDR1 SGHDN, CDR2 FVKESK. The CDR3 loop spans 16 amino acids. CDR3 DNA: TGTGCCAGCAGCCCCGTGGAGCGGGGGGGCCTGGAGACCCAGTACTTC. This encodes CASSPVERGGLETQYF. Using reference TRBV14 and TRBJ2-5 for the parts outside the CDR3, the full variable domain is EAGVTQFPSHSVIEKGQTVTLRCDPISGHDNLYWYRRVMGKEIKFLLHFVKESKQDESGMPNNRFLAERTGGTYSTLKVQPAELEDSGVYFCASSPVERGGLETQYFGPGTRLLVL.

CDR3: CASSDPGGQSGGAKTQYF. The CDR3 nucleotides are TGCGCCAGCAGCGACCCGGGAGGTCAGAGCGGGGGGGCGAAGACCCAGTACTTC. The chain recombines TRBV5-1 with TRBJ2-5; TRBD2 matches 10 bases. The CDR3 is 18 amino acids. Per germline, CDR1 SGHRS and CDR2 YFSETQ. V gave up 4 bases and J gave up 6 bases; unmatched junction bases: 18.

This chain links TRBV4-1 with TRBJ1-5, with D uncertain. The germline V and J ends were trimmed by 0 bases and 7 bases, with 10 bases remaining between them. This CDR3 has 14 amino acids. Per the germline V gene, CDR1 is MGHRA and CDR2 is YSYEKL. In nucleotides, the CDR3 is TGCGCCAGCAGCCAAGATCCGACGGTGCAGCCCCAGCATTTT. Translating gives CASSQDPTVQPQHF.

The chain joins TRBV18 to TRBJ2-1; 11 nucleotides line up with TRBD2. Germline V lookup: CDR1 KGHSH, CDR2 LQKENI. The CDR3 extends over 15 amino acids. V lost 5 bases and J lost 5; bases outside the gene matches: 5. The CDR3 loop is CASSTTSGGDNEQFF. The DNA for the CDR3 is TGTGCCAGCTCAACAACTAGCGGGGGAGACAATGAGCAGTTCTTC.

The chain has TRBV28 and TRBJ1-3; D is possibly TRBD1 (5 bases). Trimming left V 3 bases short and J 0 bases short, with 9 bases between. Germline values: CDR1 MDHEN, CDR2 SYDVKM. The CDR3 runs 15 residues. CDR3 nucleotide sequence: TGTGCCAGCAGTTTCCCGGGGGGCTCTGGAAACACCATATATTTT. Amino acids: CASSFPGGSGNTIYF.

The J gene is TRBJ2-1, the V gene TRBV5-5; no clear D gene. Germline-derived CDR1 and CDR2 are SGHKS and YYEKEE (reference sequence). CDR3 length equals 11 residues. Between the trimmed V and J ends, which lost 4 bases and 9 bases, there was a span of 8 bases. The CDR3 loop is CASSPGVEQFF. The CDR3 region has the DNA TGTGCCAGCAGCCCTGGTGTTGAGCAGTTCTTC. Using reference TRBV5-5 and TRBJ2-1 for the parts outside the CDR3, the full variable domain is DAGVTQSPTHLIKTRGQQVTLRCSPISGHKSVSWYQQVLGQGPQFIFQYYEKEERGRGNFPDRFSARQFPNYSSELNVNALLLGDSALYLCASSPGVEQFFGPGTRLTVL.